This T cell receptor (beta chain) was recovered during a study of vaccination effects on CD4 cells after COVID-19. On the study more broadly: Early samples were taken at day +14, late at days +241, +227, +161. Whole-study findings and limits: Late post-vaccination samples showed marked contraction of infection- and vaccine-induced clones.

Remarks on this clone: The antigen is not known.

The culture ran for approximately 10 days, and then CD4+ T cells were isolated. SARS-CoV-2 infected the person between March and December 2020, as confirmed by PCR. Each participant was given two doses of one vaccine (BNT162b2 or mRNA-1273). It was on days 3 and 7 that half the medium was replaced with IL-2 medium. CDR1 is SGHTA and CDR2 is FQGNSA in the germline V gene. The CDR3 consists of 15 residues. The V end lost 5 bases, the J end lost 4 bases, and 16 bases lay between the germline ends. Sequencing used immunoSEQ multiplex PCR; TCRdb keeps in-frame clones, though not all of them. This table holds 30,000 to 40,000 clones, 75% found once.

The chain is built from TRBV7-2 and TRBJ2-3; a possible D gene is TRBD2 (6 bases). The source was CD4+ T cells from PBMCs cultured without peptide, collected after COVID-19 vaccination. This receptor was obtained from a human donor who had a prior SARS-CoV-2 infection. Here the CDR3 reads CASSERLVVADTQYF. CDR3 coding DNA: TGTGCCAGCAGCGAACGACTAGTTGTTGCAGATACGCAGTATTTT.